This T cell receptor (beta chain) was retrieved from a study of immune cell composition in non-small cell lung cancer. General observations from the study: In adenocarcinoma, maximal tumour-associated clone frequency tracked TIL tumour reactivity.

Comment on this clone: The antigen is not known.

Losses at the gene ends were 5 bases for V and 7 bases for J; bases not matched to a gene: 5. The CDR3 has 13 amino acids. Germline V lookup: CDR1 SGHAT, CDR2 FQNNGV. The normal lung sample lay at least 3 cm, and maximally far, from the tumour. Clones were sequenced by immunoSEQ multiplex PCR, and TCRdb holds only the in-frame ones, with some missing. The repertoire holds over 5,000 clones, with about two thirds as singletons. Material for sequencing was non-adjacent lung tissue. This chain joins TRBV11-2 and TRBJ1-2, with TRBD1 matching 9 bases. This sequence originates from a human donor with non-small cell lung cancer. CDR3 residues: CASSEDRGSGYTF. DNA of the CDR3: TGTGCCAGCAGCGAGGACAGGGGAAGTGGCTACACCTTC. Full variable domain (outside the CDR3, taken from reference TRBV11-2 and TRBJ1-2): EAGVAQSPRYKIIEKRQSVAFWCNPISGHATLYWYQQILGQGPKLLIQFQNNGVVDDSQLPKDRFSAERLKGVDSTLKIQPAKLEDSAVYLCASSEDRGSGYTFGSGTRLTVV.